Listed below are T cell receptor beta chains from one sample, sequenced in a study of cytomegalovirus exposure and HLA in healthy donors. Generated by immunoSEQ multiplex PCR, the TCRdb table keeps only in-frame clones and is missing some. The sample totals roughly 140,000 clones; its top ten clones hold approximately 2.6%. Material for sequencing was PBMCs. The receptors were gathered from a man aged 40-49 years in good health and CMV-seronegative. Each CDR3 is given with its conserved first and last residue. The D gene is left open where the match is weak.

v_call,j_call,d_call,cdr3_aa,cdr3_nt
TRBV9,TRBJ1-1,TRBD1,CASSVATGETEAFF,TGTGCCAGCAGCGTAGCTACAGGGGAGACTGAAGCTTTCTTT
TRBV28,TRBJ2-4,NA,CASSFVIMKGPSKNIQYF,TGTGCCAGCAGTTTCGTCATAATGAAGGGGCCGTCCAAAAACATTCAGTACTTC
TRBV28,TRBJ1-1,NA,CASSLPGENTEAFF,TGTGCCAGCAGTCTACCAGGGGAGAACACTGAAGCTTTCTTT
TRBV2,TRBJ2-2,NA,CASSEYGASTGELFF,TGTGCCAGCAGTGAATACGGTGCCTCCACCGGGGAGCTGTTTTTT
TRBV19,TRBJ2-7,TRBD1,CASSPGQGARRRHYEQYF,TGTGCCAGTAGTCCGGGACAGGGGGCGCGTAGGCGGCACTACGAGCAGTACTTC
TRBV5-1,TRBJ2-7,NA,CASSSTQGRAEQYF,TGCGCCAGCAGCTCGACCCAGGGAAGGGCCGAGCAGTACTTC
TRBV10-3,TRBJ1-6,NA,CAISETPDNSPLHF,TGTGCCATCAGTGAGACACCTGATAATTCACCCCTCCACTTT
TRBV5-1,TRBJ2-1,TRBD2,CASSAGLPSYNEQFF,TGCGCCAGCAGCGCGGGACTACCCTCCTACAATGAGCAGTTCTTC
TRBV5-1,TRBJ1-4,TRBD1,CASSVTGTGSEKLFF,TGCGCCAGCAGCGTAACCGGGACAGGGAGTGAAAAACTGTTTTTT
TRBV7-9,TRBJ2-7,NA,CASRKGVHEQYF,TGTGCCAGCCGGAAAGGGGTCCACGAGCAGTACTTC
TRBV20-1,TRBJ2-1,NA,CSASSKNEQFF,TGCAGTGCTAGCTCTAAGAATGAGCAGTTCTTC
TRBV28,TRBJ2-7,TRBD1,CASTRQGRSNEQYF,TGTGCCAGCACAAGACAGGGGAGATCCAACGAGCAGTACTTC
TRBV10-3,TRBJ2-1,NA,CATRGQSSYNEQFF,TGTGCCACTAGAGGACAGTCATCCTACAATGAGCAGTTCTTC
TRBV28,TRBJ2-5,TRBD1,CASSSDRSRDRGRRETQYF,TGTGCCAGCAGTTCCGATAGATCCCGGGACAGGGGGCGCCGTGAGACCCAGTACTTC
TRBV11-3,TRBJ2-5,TRBD2,CASSLRTGGKDQETQYF,TGTGCCAGCAGCTTAAGGACGGGGGGGAAGGATCAAGAGACCCAGTACTTC
TRBV4-2,TRBJ2-3,TRBD2,CASSQAVGLAGRSTDTQYF,TGTGCCAGCAGCCAAGCCGTCGGTCTAGCGGGGAGGTCTACAGATACGCAGTATTTT
TRBV9,TRBJ1-1,NA,CASSVEAEGGWVFF,TGTGCCAGCAGCGTCGAAGCCGAGGGAGGGTGGGTCTTCTTT
TRBV5-1,TRBJ2-7,NA,CASSLGIRASSYEQYF,TGCGCCAGCAGCTTGGGCATTCGCGCTTCCTCCTACGAGCAGTACTTC
TRBV19,TRBJ1-1,NA,CASSSELGGHTEAFF,TGTGCCAGTAGTAGTGAGCTGGGGGGACACACTGAAGCTTTCTTT
TRBV6-5,TRBJ1-2,NA,CASRSQQTAYGYTF,TGTGCCAGCAGGTCACAGCAGACAGCCTATGGCTACACCTTC
TRBV7-2,TRBJ2-3,TRBD2,CASSLAGLAGSASTDTQYF,TGTGCCAGCAGCTTAGCGGGGCTAGCGGGGTCAGCTAGCACAGATACGCAGTATTTT
TRBV6-6,TRBJ2-5,TRBD1,CASSWGQGIETQYF,TGTGCCAGCAGTTGGGGACAGGGGATAGAGACCCAGTACTTC
TRBV27,TRBJ1-5,NA,CASSFSGNQPQHF,TGTGCCAGCAGTTTTTCAGGTAATCAGCCCCAGCATTTT
TRBV6-5,TRBJ2-7,NA,CASSRGDYEQYF,TGTGCCAGCAGTCGGGGAGACTACGAGCAGTACTTC
TRBV7-2,TRBJ1-2,NA,CASSLVAGGYTF,TGTGCCAGCAGCTTAGTGGCGGGTGGCTACACCTTC
TRBV2,TRBJ2-7,NA,CASSGRYEQYF,TGTGCCAGCAGTGGGAGGTACGAGCAGTACTTC
TRBV10-3,TRBJ1-2,TRBD1,CAISRDRDYGYTF,TGTGCCATCAGCAGGGACAGGGACTATGGCTACACCTTC
TRBV7-2,TRBJ2-7,TRBD1,CASSLGGDRGHISYEQYF,TGTGCCAGCAGCTTAGGGGGGGACAGGGGGCATATCTCCTACGAGCAGTACTTC
TRBV18,TRBJ2-7,NA,CASSPEVGSTYEQYF,TGTGCCAGCTCACCAGAGGTAGGCAGTACCTACGAGCAGTACTTC
TRBV6-5,TRBJ2-7,TRBD2,CASSRWASGAYEQYF,TGTGCCAGCAGCCGTTGGGCTAGCGGAGCCTACGAGCAGTACTTC
TRBV2,TRBJ1-2,NA,CAYPKGVTANYGYTF,TGTGCCTATCCAAAGGGGGTCACAGCTAACTATGGCTACACCTTC
TRBV11-2,TRBJ2-7,NA,CASRARVYEQYF,TGTGCCAGCAGAGCCCGGGTCTACGAGCAGTACTTC
TRBV7-9,TRBJ2-3,NA,CASRGGDRGPSTDTQYF,TGTGCCAGCAGGGGGGGAGACAGAGGTCCTAGCACAGATACGCAGTATTTT
TRBV5-4,TRBJ1-1,NA,CASSLGPTEAFF,TGTGCCAGCAGCTTGGGTCCGACTGAAGCTTTCTTT
TRBV7-2,TRBJ2-5,TRBD1,CASSPRTGEETQYF,TGTGCCAGCAGCCCGCGGACAGGAGAAGAGACCCAGTACTTC
TRBV7-3,TRBJ1-2,NA,CASSATGGGGYTF,TGTGCCAGCAGCGCGACGGGAGGAGGTGGCTACACCTTC
TRBV7-8,TRBJ1-5,TRBD1,CASSQGARSNQPQHF,TGTGCCAGCAGTCAGGGGGCCCGCTCAAATCAGCCCCAGCATTTT
TRBV10-3,TRBJ1-3,NA,CAIVARPEAGNTIYF,TGTGCCATCGTAGCCCGGCCGGAGGCTGGAAACACCATATATTTT
TRBV18,TRBJ2-1,TRBD2,CASFPGAGDYNEQFF,TGTGCCAGCTTTCCCGGGGCGGGGGACTACAATGAGCAGTTCTTC